One and the same sample provided the 23 T cell receptor beta chains below, sequenced in a study of cytomegalovirus exposure and HLA in healthy donors (dated by TCRdb to the late 2010s). Receptor libraries were prepared by the immunoSEQ multiplex PCR assay. A mixture of 60 forward primers for TCR Vbeta segments and 13 reverse primers for TCR Jbeta segments was used in the multiplex PCR. TCRdb holds this immuneACCESS table with in-frame rearrangements only. Some clones are missing; in checked studies, unresolved V genes explain under half, and the rest has no known cause. The sample's clone listing holds 190,000 or so clones. The top ten clonotypes cover less than 0.9% of the sample. Sequencing used PBMCs. All receptors derive from a boy aged 10-17 years in good health and CMV-seronegative.

The chain couples TRBV6-1 to TRBJ1-4, with D possibly TRBD1 on 5 matching bases. The CDR3 runs to 15 residues. The V and J ends lost 3 bases and 7 bases respectively, with 15 bases between them. From germline, CDR1 is MNHNS and CDR2 SASEGT. The CDR3 DNA reads TGTGCCAGCAGTGAGTCACCAGGGTCCCGTGAAAAACTGTTTTTT. It yields the protein CASSESPGSREKLFF.

The chain recombines TRBV6-1 with TRBJ1-1, with no clear D. This CDR3 is built from 13 residues. CDR1 and CDR2 (germline): MNHNS, SASEGT. The V end lost 7 bases, the J end lost 7 bases, and 16 bases lay between the germline ends. Written as DNA, the CDR3 is TGTGCCAGCATCCGGGCGCCGGAGGGTGAAGCTTTCTTT. Protein product: CASIRAPEGEAFF.

V and J are TRBV27 and TRBJ2-7; TRBD1 agrees at 9 bases. Trimming removed 6 bases from V and 3 bases from J; junction bases left unmatched: 9. The CDR3 contains 15 residues. CDR1 MNHEY and CDR2 SMNVEV come from the germline V gene (reference sequence). The CDR3 DNA reads as TGTGCCAGCAGGCTCACGGGGACAGGGAGCTACGAGCAGTACTTC. Translating gives CASRLTGTGSYEQYF.

This rearrangement joins TRBV6-6 to TRBJ2-7; D perhaps matches TRBD1 (6 bases). The CDR3 spans 14 residues. V was cut by 6 bases and J by 0 bases, with 12 bases left in between. Per the germline V gene, CDR1 is MNHNY and CDR2 is SVGAGI (reference sequence). Here the CDR3 DNA reads TGTGCCAGCAGGGACAGCACCCGCTCCTACGAGCAGTACTTC. Translated: CASRDSTRSYEQYF.

Here the CDR3 reads CASSDLSGGVKETSTDTQYF. CDR3 nucleotide sequence: TGCGCCAGCAGCGACCTTAGCGGGGGGGTGAAAGAGACTAGCACAGATACGCAGTATTTT. This chain joins TRBV5-1 and TRBJ2-3, with 11 bases aligning to TRBD2. This CDR3 is built from 20 residues. The trim removed 4 bases at V and 0 bases at J, leaving 16 bases unmatched. Germline V CDR1 and CDR2: SGHRS, YFSETQ.

The chain is built from TRBV19 and TRBJ1-2, with D perhaps TRBD1 (6 bases). This CDR3 is 14 amino acids long. V gave up 2 bases and J gave up 5 bases, with 12 bases separating them. Per the germline V gene, CDR1 is LNHDA and CDR2 is SQIVND (reference sequence). The CDR3 bases are TGTGCCAGTAGTATAAGACGGACAGTTTATGGCTACACCTTC. Amino acid sequence: CASSIRRTVYGYTF.

CDR3 protein: CASSQGRFSYEQYF. The DNA of the CDR3 is TGCGCCAGCAGCCAAGGCCGGTTCTCCTACGAGCAGTACTTC. The genes are TRBV4-1 and TRBJ2-7; the D is unclear. Per germline, CDR1 MGHRA and CDR2 YSYEKL. Trimming stripped 1 base from V and 0 bases from J, with 7 bases between. This CDR3 is built from 14 residues.

The chain is built from TRBV29-1 and TRBJ1-1; the D is unclear. The CDR3 covers 12 residues. Germline loops: CDR1 SQVTM, CDR2 ANQGSEA. V lost 3 bases, J lost 4 bases, and 9 bases lay in between. The CDR3 DNA reads TGCAGCGTTGATCTAGTAGTCACTGAAGCTTTCTTT. Protein: CSVDLVVTEAFF. Supplemented by reference TRBV29-1 and TRBJ1-1, the full variable domain reads SAVISQKPSRDICQRGTSLTIQCQVDSQVTMMFWYRQQPGQSLTLIATANQGSEATYESGFVIDKFPISRPNLTFSTLTVSNMSPEDSSIYLCSVDLVVTEAFFGQGTRLTVV.

This sequence joins TRBV19 and TRBJ2-7, with TRBD1 identical over 8 bases. J was trimmed by 5 bases and V by 10 bases; bases with no gene match: 10. CDR3 length: 13 amino acids. CDR1 and CDR2 from the germline V gene are LNHDA and SQIVND (reference sequence). Here the CDR3 reads CATSWDRLNEQYF. DNA for the CDR3: TGTGCCACGTCCTGGGACAGGTTAAACGAGCAGTACTTC.

The rearrangement links TRBV10-3 to TRBJ1-1, with D hard to call. Trimming took off 0 bases at V and 0 bases at J, with 8 bases between the two ends. Germline CDR1 reads ENHRY; CDR2 reads SYGVKD. CDR3 length equals 15 residues. CDR3 sequence: CAISESRQMNTEAFF. The CDR3 DNA sequence: TGTGCCATCAGTGAGTCCCGACAAATGAACACTGAAGCTTTCTTT.

This chain joins TRBV28 and TRBJ2-5; the match to TRBD1 covers 7 bases. The end of the DNA fits TRBJ2-7 better, so the J call may be wrong. The germline V gene encodes CDR1 MDHEN and CDR2 SYDVKM. This CDR3 has 13 residues. CDR3 sequence reads: CASRSGQTYEQYF. The CDR3 bases are TGTGCCAGCAGATCGGGACAGACCTACGAGCAGTACTTC.

V and J are TRBV13 and TRBJ1-5; no reliable D call. CDR1 PRHDT and CDR2 FYEKMQ come from the germline V gene (reference sequence). This CDR3 comprises 12 residues. V was clipped by 0 bases and J by 11 bases, with 8 bases between them. CDR3 amino acids: CASSLGATAQHF. CDR3 DNA: TGTGCCAGCAGCTTAGGAGCAACAGCCCAGCATTTT.

This chain joins TRBV4-1 and TRBJ2-7, with 7 bases fitting TRBD1. There are 15 residues in the CDR3. With 4 bases clipped from V and 6 bases from J, the junction kept 12 bases outside the gene matches. Looked up from germline, CDR1 is MGHRA and CDR2 is YSYEKL. CDR3 in amino acids: CASSPLGQSRSEQYF. The DNA for the CDR3 is TGCGCCAGCAGCCCCTTGGGACAGTCGCGAAGCGAGCAGTACTTC.

The chain joins TRBV7-6 to TRBJ2-5; 12 bases fit TRBD2. The J call is uncertain, as TRBJ2-7 better fits the DNA end. The length of the CDR3 is 15 residues. From germline, CDR1 is SGHVS and CDR2 FNYEAQ. CDR3 protein: CASSPTSGGTYEQYF. The CDR3 DNA reads as TGTGCCAGCAGCCCAACTAGCGGGGGGACTTACGAGCAGTACTTC.

The chain recombines TRBV7-6 with TRBJ1-6; 7 bases agree with TRBD1. J gave up 9 bases and V 5 bases, and 10 bases lay outside the gene matches. Germline CDR1 SGHVS, CDR2 FNYEAQ. The CDR3 has 15 amino acids. CDR3 DNA sequence: TGTGCCAGCAGCCCCACAGGGGTGGTGGCTTCACCCCTCCACTTT. This translates into CASSPTGVVASPLHF.

The chain recombines TRBV10-2 with TRBJ2-5; 8 positions agree with TRBD2. V shed 6 bases, J shed 3 bases, and the junction held 3 bases outside the gene matches. This CDR3 is 13 amino acids long. CDR1 is WSHSY, CDR2 SAAADI, per germline. CDR3 in DNA: TGCGCCAGCAGCAAGGGACTAGAAGAGACCCAGTACTTC. Its translation is CASSKGLEETQYF.

The chain links TRBV7-2 to TRBJ1-3, with TRBD1 matching 7 bases. The J segment lost 6 bases and the V segment lost 0 bases, leaving 2 bases of the junction unmatched. The CDR3 loop spans 14 amino acids. Germline V CDR1 and CDR2: SGHTA, FQGNSA. The CDR3 sequence: CASSLAGTANTIYF. CDR3 coding DNA: TGTGCCAGCAGCTTAGCAGGGACAGCAAACACCATATATTTT.

This chain uses TRBV25-1 with TRBJ1-2; D call uncertain. With 4 bases removed from V and 8 bases from J, the gap between germline ends came to 11 bases. CDR3 length: 12 amino acids. Germline lookup yields CDR1 MGHDK and CDR2 SYGVNS. The CDR3 coding sequence is TGTGCCAGCAGTGCTGCCGCTCAGGGCTACACCTTC. Its translation is CASSAAAQGYTF.

The rearrangement uses TRBV7-2 and TRBJ2-2; 10 nucleotides line up with TRBD2. Germline V lookup: CDR1 SGHTA, CDR2 FQGNSA. The J segment lost 7 bases and the V segment lost 1 base, leaving 9 bases of the junction unmatched. The length of the CDR3 is 17 residues. The CDR3 protein is CASSLGWLAGAGGELFF. Written as DNA, the CDR3 is TGTGCCAGCAGCTTAGGATGGCTAGCGGGGGCGGGCGGGGAGCTGTTTTTT.

This chain links TRBV7-9 with TRBJ1-1, with D uncertain. With 3 bases removed from V and 1 base from J, the gap between germline ends came to 9 bases. Germline assignment: CDR1 SEHNR and CDR2 FQNEAQ (reference sequence). The CDR3 spans 14 residues. CDR3 DNA sequence: TGTGCCAGCAGCTTTACGCGGGAGAACACTGAAGCTTTCTTT. The encoded protein is CASSFTRENTEAFF.

V and J are TRBV7-9 and TRBJ2-1, with D possibly being TRBD2 (6 bases). The CDR3 totals 15 residues. Deletions cut 5 bases from V and 0 bases from J, with 11 bases between. Germline V gene lookup returns CDR1 SEHNR and CDR2 FQNEAQ (reference sequence). The CDR3 DNA reads as TGTGCCAGCAGCCCGGGACTGAGCTCCTACAATGAGCAGTTCTTC. Its protein is CASSPGLSSYNEQFF. Full variable domain (missing parts from reference TRBV7-9 and TRBJ2-1): DTGVSQNPRHKITKRGQNVTFRCDPISEHNRLYWYRQTLGQGPEFLTYFQNEAQLEKSRLLSDRFSAERPKGSFSTLEIQRTEQGDSAMYLCASSPGLSSYNEQFFGPGTRLTVL.

This sequence joins TRBV6-4 and TRBJ2-2, with D possibly matching TRBD1 (5 bases). CDR3 length: 15 residues. Germline V CDR1 and CDR2: MRHNA, SNTAGT. V lost 0 bases to trimming and J lost 11 bases, with 16 bases between them. The CDR3 sequence is CASSDSNTGGTELFF. The DNA of the CDR3 is TGTGCCAGCAGTGACTCGAACACAGGCGGAACCGAGCTGTTTTTT.

This chain links TRBV4-1 with TRBJ2-3, with D perhaps TRBD1 (5 bases). There are 15 residues in the CDR3. The V gene's germline CDR1 is MGHRA and CDR2 YSYEKL. The V and J ends lost 8 bases and 2 bases respectively, with 17 bases between them. CDR3 in DNA: TGCGCCAGCGCACCCAGGGAATCCAACACAGATACGCAGTATTTT. This sequence encodes CASAPRESNTDTQYF.